This T cell receptor beta chain was identified in a study of OX40 agonist ivuxolimab in advanced cancers. Study information: All patients had ivuxolimab intravenously every 2 weeks at 0.01 to 10 mg/kg. Dose-escalation patients had hepatocellular carcinoma, melanoma, renal cell or head and neck cancer.

As for this clone: Its specificity is unknown. Mismatch with germline at one junction end may stem from a read error.

General observations from the study: The mean number of expanded clones was higher in CD8+ T cells than in CD4+.

Sequenced by immunoSEQ multiplex PCR; TCRdb stores in-frame clones only, minus some. The data contain 65,000 to 80,000 clones, roughly 90% of them singletons. The V gene's germline CDR1 is PRHDT and CDR2 FYEKMQ (reference sequence). The CDR3 totals 14 residues. This sequence originates from an adult with an advanced solid tumor such as melanoma, head and neck, liver or kidney cancer. Sample: CD4+ or CD8+ T cells sorted from blood, taken in a trial of the OX40 agonist ivuxolimab. This chain links TRBV13 with TRBJ1-1, with D possibly TRBD1 on 6 matching bases. In DNA, the CDR3 is TGTGCCAGCAGCTCCTATACAGGGAACGCTGAAGCTTTCTTT. It specifies CASSSYTGNAEAFF.